This TCR beta chain originates from a study of T-cell reconstitution after alpha-beta-depleted transplantation in children. Unique molecular identifiers were incorporated into the prepared TCRbeta library. TCRdb processed the PCR reads anew with MiXCR; each CDR3 protein has one entry. The data hold over 450,000 distinct CDR3 sequences, with about 11% observed a single time. This clonotype was recorded at least ten times. Germline trimming cut 7 bases from V and 3 bases from J; bases unmatched to any gene: 5. The CDR3 spans 14 residues. Germline V gene sequence: CDR1 MDHEN, CDR2 SYDVKM. The TCR sequence derives from a child between 2 and 9 years old with inherited bone marrow failure, due to receive a stem cell transplant. The chain is built from TRBV28 and TRBJ1-5, with TRBD1 matching 8 bases. Sequences were derived from PBMCs, sampled before TCRalphabeta/CD19-depleted stem cell transplant. The DNA of the CDR3 is TGTGCCAGCACCCTCAGGGGGCACAATCAGCCCCAGCATTTT. Amino acids: CASTLRGHNQPQHF.